Sequencing of this T cell receptor (beta chain) was carried out in a study of CD8+CD57+ T cells in acquired aplastic anemia. Turning to the study itself: Sorted CD4+ plus CD8+ cells gave DNA averaging roughly 3.2 ug.

Broader study findings: A set of approximately 30 CD8+ CDR3 sequences was shared between patients and controls, and these sequences appeared highly expressed in patients.

Note on this clonotype: Its cognate antigen is unknown.

TCR beta VDJ and CDR3 profiles were obtained from a genomic DNA template. TCRdb passed the reads through MiXCR, listing each CDR3 protein once. The data show 200,000 or so distinct CDR3 sequences, 65% seen once. Individuals selected for sequencing had exhibited CD8+CD57+ cell expansion on flow cytometry. Therapy had not been given to patients before blood sampling. V shed 7 bases and J shed 4 bases, with 16 bases lying between them. The CDR3 loop spans 14 amino acids. CDR1 SNHLY and CDR2 FYNNEI come from the germline V gene. Material for sequencing was sorted CD4+, CD8+, or CD8+CD57+ T cells (not recorded which) from PBMCs. The rearrangement joins TRBV2 to TRBJ1-1; D perhaps matches TRBD1 (5 bases). The origin of this receptor is a human donor with aplastic anemia. The CDR3: CASNSQGRFTEAFF. The CDR3 DNA is TGTGCCAGCAATTCGCAGGGTCGGTTCACTGAAGCTTTCTTT.